This T cell receptor (beta chain) was identified in a study of graft-versus-host responses after intestinal transplantation. The study's findings and limits: High graft-versus-host to host-versus-graft T cell clonal ratios marked allografts of patients with graft-donor macrochimerism. The marrow of recipients harbored GvH clones, and ileum or blood showed some of them first.

The repertoire was sequenced with immunoSEQ multiplex PCR; TCRdb's copy has only in-frame clones and lacks some. This table has nearly 90,000 clones, around four fifths appearing once. About this clone itself: Its cognate antigen is unknown.

The TCR originated in a human donor who received an intestinal transplant. The material was unstimulated CD8+ T cells sorted from spleen or lymph node cells, obtained before intestinal transplant.

CDR3 sequence (DNA): TGTGCCAGCAGCGTACAGACTAGCGGCACAGATACGCAGTATTTT. Translated: CASSVQTSGTDTQYF. J is TRBJ2-3 and V is TRBV9; 8 bases are shared with TRBD2. The CDR3 has 15 amino acids. Germline V lookup: CDR1 SGDLS, CDR2 YYNGEE. With 1 base clipped from V and 1 base from J, the junction kept 2 bases outside the gene matches.